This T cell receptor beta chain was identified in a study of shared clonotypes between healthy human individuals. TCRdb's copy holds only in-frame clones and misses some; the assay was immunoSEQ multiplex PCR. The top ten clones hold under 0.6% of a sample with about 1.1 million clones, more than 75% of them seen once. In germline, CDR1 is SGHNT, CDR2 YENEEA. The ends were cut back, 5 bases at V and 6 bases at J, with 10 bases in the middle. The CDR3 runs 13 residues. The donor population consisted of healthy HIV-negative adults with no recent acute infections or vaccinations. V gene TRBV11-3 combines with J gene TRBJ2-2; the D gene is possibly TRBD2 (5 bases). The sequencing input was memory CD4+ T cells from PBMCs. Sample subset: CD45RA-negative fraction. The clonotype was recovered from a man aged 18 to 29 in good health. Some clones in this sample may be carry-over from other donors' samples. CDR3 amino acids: CASSVLVSGELFF. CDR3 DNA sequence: TGTGCCAGCAGCGTACTAGTATCCGGGGAGCTGTTTTTT.